This is a list of T cell receptor beta chains from one sample in a study of technical replicates of blood from a few donors. Sequencing was performed with immunoSEQ multiplex PCR; in TCRdb, only in-frame clones are kept and a portion is missing. The sample holds around 76,000 clones; over 75% are singletons and the top ten take less than 0.3%. Sequencing was carried out using T cells isolated from PBMCs. These receptors all stem from a human donor in good health. CDR3s include the opening cysteine and the closing phenylalanine or tryptophan. The order of the fields is D gene, V gene, J gene, clone size, CDR3 DNA, CDR3 protein. The D gene is left open where the match is weak. Clone size appears in some rows only: once, few, many, or a class for an expanded clone.

>-|TRBV4-1|TRBJ1-1|-
TGCGCCAGCAGCCAAGGGAGGACCGTTATGAACACTGAAGCTTTCTTT
CASSQGRTVMNTEAFF
>TRBD1|TRBV28|TRBJ1-2|-
TGTGCCAGCAGCTCTGGGAACCTTTCACCTACAGGGGGCTTAATCTATGGCTACACCTTC
CASSSGNLSPTGGLIYGYTF
>-|TRBV29-1|TRBJ1-1|-
TGCAGCGTTGTAAGGCCAGGGGCGGCGACTGAAGCTTTCTTT
CSVVRPGAATEAFF
>TRBD1|TRBV19|TRBJ1-4|-
TGTGCCAGTAGTGCGTACGGGACAGAGAATGAAAAACTGTTTTTT
CASSAYGTENEKLFF
>-|TRBV6-1|TRBJ2-7|-
TGTGCCAGCAGTACAGGAGGGCCTACCTACGAGCAGTACTTC
CASSTGGPTYEQYF
>-|TRBV6-1|TRBJ2-5|-
TGTGCCAGCAGTGAGATAGGGGGAGAGACCCAGTACTTC
CASSEIGGETQYF
>-|TRBV5-3|TRBJ1-2|-
TGTGCCAGAAGCTTGGCGTTTCGGGGTAACTATGGCTACACCTTC
CARSLAFRGNYGYTF
>-|TRBV18|TRBJ1-4|-
TGTGCCAGCTCACCCCTTCTATCGGCAACTAATGAAAAACTGTTTTTT
CASSPLLSATNEKLFF
>-|TRBV30|TRBJ1-2|-
TGTGCCTGGAAAGTACAGGGTTCCGTGGCTGGCTACACCTTC
CAWKVQGSVAGYTF
>TRBD1|TRBV11-2|TRBJ1-2|-
TGTGCCAGCAGCTCCCAGACAGGGCACAAGGGCTACACCTTC
CASSSQTGHKGYTF
>TRBD1|TRBV27|TRBJ2-1|-
TGTGCCAGCAGTTTGGGACAGGGGTCCTACAATGAGCAGTTCTTC
CASSLGQGSYNEQFF
>-|TRBV7-3|TRBJ2-1|-
TGTGCCAGCAGCTTAGAGGGGGGGCCGTCGGATGAGCAGTTCTTC
CASSLEGGPSDEQFF
>-|TRBV28|TRBJ2-7|-
TGTGCCAGCAGTTTAAGGGGCTACGAGCAGTACTTC
CASSLRGYEQYF
>-|TRBV28|TRBJ1-5|-
TGTGCCAGCAGCCTCTTAGAGGGTCAGCCCCAGCATTTT
CASSLLEGQPQHF
>-|TRBV5-4|TRBJ2-3|once
TGTGCCAGCAGCTTGAAGCGCGCCACTAGCACAGATACGCAGTATTTT
CASSLKRATSTDTQYF
>-|TRBV27|TRBJ2-2|-
TGTGCCAGCAGTTTATTAAACACCGGGGAGCTGTTTTTT
CASSLLNTGELFF
>-|TRBV7-9|TRBJ2-3|-
TGTGCCAGCAGCTCCAGTTCAGATACGCAGTATTTT
CASSSSSDTQYF
>TRBD1|TRBV6-1|TRBJ1-4|-
TGTGCCAGCAGTGAGCGACAGGGGGGAATTGAAAAACTGTTTTTT
CASSERQGGIEKLFF
>-|TRBV29-1|TRBJ2-7|-
TGCAGCGCAGCATCGGGACTGGGATTTTACGAGCAGTACTTC
CSAASGLGFYEQYF
>-|TRBV18|TRBJ1-5|-
TGTGCCAGCTCACCAATGGGAGGCCACGATCAGCCCCAGCATTTT
CASSPMGGHDQPQHF
>-|TRBV9|TRBJ1-1|-
TGTGCCAGCAGCGTGGGGGGACCCGGACTGAACACTGAAGCTTTCTTT
CASSVGGPGLNTEAFF
>TRBD1|TRBV6-5|TRBJ1-2|-
TGTGCCAGCAGCGCACGGGACAGGGGTCGCGATGGCTACACCTTC
CASSARDRGRDGYTF
>-|TRBV28|TRBJ2-5|-
TGTGCCAGCAGTTTTCGGGGACTCCTCTCCCAGTACTTC
CASSFRGLLSQYF
>TRBD2|TRBV5-1|TRBJ2-1|-
TGCGCCAGCAGCTTGGAAGCGGGAAAGGATGAGCAGTTCTTC
CASSLEAGKDEQFF
>TRBD1|TRBV9|TRBJ1-2|-
TGTGCCAGCAGCCCTGACTGGACAGGGTTCTATGGCTACACCTTC
CASSPDWTGFYGYTF
>-|TRBV5-6|TRBJ1-2|-
TGTGCCAGCAGCTTGAGAGTCCGAGGCTACACCTTC
CASSLRVRGYTF
>-|TRBV5-1|TRBJ2-7|-
TGCGCCAGCAGCTTGACTTCTGGCGGCTCTACCTACGAGCAGTACTTC
CASSLTSGGSTYEQYF
>TRBD2|TRBV6-4|TRBJ2-5|-
TGTGCCAGCAGTGCCGGGCGGGGGTCCCAAGAGACCCAGTACTTC
CASSAGRGSQETQYF
>TRBD2|TRBV11-2|TRBJ2-1|once
TGTGCCAGCAGCTCGCGGGAGGAGCAGTTCTTC
CASSSREEQFF
>-|TRBV7-8|TRBJ1-2|-
TGTGCCAGCAGCTTAGGGGGCGCGAATGGCTACACCTTC
CASSLGGANGYTF
>TRBD2|TRBV28|TRBJ2-3|-
TGTGCCAGCAGTTTACTAGCGGGAGGGCCGAGCACAGATACGCAGTATTTT
CASSLLAGGPSTDTQYF
>-|TRBV14|TRBJ2-7|-
TGTGCCAGCAGCCCCCTGGGCCCCGCATGGGACGAGCAGTACTTC
CASSPLGPAWDEQYF
>-|TRBV12-5|TRBJ2-1|-
TGTGCTAGTGGTTTGGTTCTGGGCGGGCCCTACAATGAGCAGTTCTTC
CASGLVLGGPYNEQFF
>-|TRBV4-1|TRBJ2-3|-
TGCGCCAGCAGCCAGATTAGCGGTACAGATACGCAGTATTTT
CASSQISGTDTQYF
>TRBD1|TRBV9|TRBJ2-7|once
TGTGCCAGCAGCCAAGAGGGGCAGGGGGTCTACGAGCAGTACTTC
CASSQEGQGVYEQYF
>-|TRBV13|TRBJ1-6|-
TGTGCCAGCAGCTTACAGGGAAGCTCCTATAATTCACCCCTCCACTTT
CASSLQGSSYNSPLHF
>TRBD1|TRBV30|TRBJ1-1|-
TGTGCCTGGACTCTCCTCGGACAGGGTTTCACTGAAGCTTTCTTT
CAWTLLGQGFTEAFF
>-|TRBV14|TRBJ2-7|once
TGTGCCAGCAGCCAAGAGCTTGAATGGGCAGTCTCCGAGCAGTACTTC
CASSQELEWAVSEQYF
>-|TRBV27|TRBJ2-5|-
TGTGCCAGCAGTCCTACAGGGGAGACCCAGTACTTC
CASSPTGETQYF
>-|TRBV6-1|TRBJ2-1|-
TGTGCCAGCAGTGCCGGTATAGCGTCGAGCTCCTACAATGAGCAGTTCTTC
CASSAGIASSSYNEQFF
>TRBD1|TRBV27|TRBJ1-1|-
TGTGCCAGCAGTTTATCCGGGACAGGGGTCGGTGAAGCTTTCTTT
CASSLSGTGVGEAFF
>-|TRBV28|TRBJ2-7|-
TGTGCCAGCAGTTTGGTCGGGGACGAGCAGTACTTC
CASSLVGDEQYF
>-|TRBV15|TRBJ2-7|-
TGTGCCACCAGCAGAGTGTCCAGGGCCGAGCAGTACTTC
CATSRVSRAEQYF
>TRBD1|TRBV5-6|TRBJ2-3|-
TGTGCCAGCAGCTCGGGACAGGGGGGCACAGATACGCAGTATTTT
CASSSGQGGTDTQYF
>-|TRBV21-1|TRBJ2-3|-
TGTGCCAGCAGCGGGTGGACAGCTCGGTTATTTCCAGATACGCAGTATTTT
CASSGWTARLFPDTQYF
>-|TRBV7-6|TRBJ1-5|-
TGTGCCAGCAGCCTGTTTGCAGGGGTTGGGGTTTTGGATCAGCCCCAGCATTTT
CASSLFAGVGVLDQPQHF
>-|TRBV19|TRBJ1-5|-
TGTGCCAGTAGTATAGTCCTAAATCAGCCCCAGCATTTT
CASSIVLNQPQHF
>-|TRBV7-9|TRBJ2-3|few
TGTGCCAGCAGCTTAGGGTTTATGGGAGGAGATACGCAGTATTTT
CASSLGFMGGDTQYF
>-|TRBV5-4|TRBJ2-3|-
TGTGCCAGCAGCTTGGGAGGTAGCACAGATACGCAGTATTTT
CASSLGGSTDTQYF
>TRBD2|TRBV5-1|TRBJ2-3|-
TGCGCCAGCAGCTTGGCGGGGGGTAGCACAGATACGCAGTATTTT
CASSLAGGSTDTQYF
>-|TRBV28|TRBJ2-6|-
TGTGCCAGCAGTTGGAGACCCCCGGCGGCTGGGGCCAACGTCCTGACTTTC
CASSWRPPAAGANVLTF
>-|TRBV29-1|TRBJ2-3|-
TGCAGCGTCACCAGCGGACCTAGCACAGATACGCAGTATTTT
CSVTSGPSTDTQYF
>-|TRBV25-1|TRBJ1-2|-
TGTGCCAGCAGTGAATCGTGGGGGGACGGCTACACCTTC
CASSESWGDGYTF
>TRBD2|TRBV5-4|TRBJ2-2|-
TGTGCCAGCAGCTTCCACCTAGCGGGAGGGAACACCGGGGAGCTGTTTTTT
CASSFHLAGGNTGELFF
>-|TRBV9|TRBJ2-7|-
TGTGCCAGCAGCACCGACTTGGGGCGGGGCGAGCAGTACTTC
CASSTDLGRGEQYF
>-|TRBV5-5|TRBJ2-7|-
TGTGCCAGCAGCTACCAGGGCGTTTCCTACGAGCAGTACTTC
CASSYQGVSYEQYF
>TRBD1|TRBV2|TRBJ1-1|-
TGTGCCAACAGACAGGGGTCGACTGAAGCTTTCTTT
CANRQGSTEAFF